This entry is about one T cell receptor (beta chain). V was clipped by 1 base and J by 0 bases, with 10 bases between them. The CDR3 extends over 15 amino acids. The germline V gene encodes CDR1 SGHRS and CDR2 YFSETQ. This specimen comes from a study of blood T cell repertoires in COVID-19. In the study overall: COVID-19 samples, acute and convalescent, were from the United States, Italy and Spain. T cells, B-cell-depleted T cells, or PBMCs supplied cDNA or gDNA.

Authors' analysis steps: It was from reference gene primer amplification that nucleated cell counts were estimated. Measured with immunoSEQ multiplex PCR; TCRdb has only the in-frame clones, and not every one. V and J calls and clone size come straight from that table; D and trimming were deduced from the DNA. The table includes about 160,000 clones, around 84% detected once. Sequencing was done on a sample of peripheral blood. This TCR derives from a human donor with acute or convalescent COVID-19. The donor label of this sample is uncertain. The chain couples TRBV5-1 to TRBJ1-2; D unresolved. The CDR3 protein is CASSLQPGANYGYTF. The CDR3 nucleotides are TGCGCCAGCAGCTTGCAGCCAGGCGCTAACTATGGCTACACCTTC.